This note documents a single T cell receptor beta chain sequence. This clonotype was counted many times. Its antigen is still unknown. Nothing much larger sits one base from this clone, and base qualities are not available. This specimen belongs to a study of T cells in Graves' hyperthyroidism and ophthalmopathy (dated by TCRdb to the late 2010s). With respect to the entire study: Peripheral blood was sampled at the time of initial diagnosis, prior to any treatment. According to the paper, TCR Vbeta CDR3 sequencing was carried out on over 130 peripheral blood samples, which came from some 41 ophthalmopathy, around 74 hyperthyroidism and roughly 17 progressor patients. Whether ophthalmopathy could be predicted prospectively was tested in an independent validation cohort made up of about 18 hyperthyroidism patients plus 17 patients who later progressed to ophthalmopathy. To identify distinguishing TCR V-J signatures, a discovery cohort of about a hundred patients was used, comprising some 43 with Graves' ophthalmopathy and roughly 60 with stable Graves' hyperthyroidism. The 100 discovery patients were divided at random into training and test sets in a 7:3 ratio. Once sampling was done, hyperthyroidism patients were given methimazole at a starting dose of 30 mg daily, whereas ophthalmopathy patients were given high-dose intravenous methylprednisolone. In addition, the study compared T-cell repertoires in thyroid tissue and in blood from about 6 Graves' hyperthyroidism patients.

Stable Graves' hyperthyroidism was defined as the absence of progression to ophthalmopathy over 18 months of follow-up. Hyperthyroidism patients were newly diagnosed, with disease duration under 2 months, and aged 18 to 65 years. Patients with uncontrolled infections, other autoimmune diseases, pregnancy or lactation were excluded. Diagnoses were established on the basis of clinical symptoms, serum thyroxine and TRAb, thyroid ultrasound, and orbital computed tomography. PBMCs were separated from 8 to 10 ml of fresh peripheral blood using Ficoll-Paque density gradient centrifugation. Trizol reagent was used to extract total RNA, and RNA quality was then checked on an Agilent 2100 Bioanalyzer. The CDR3 measures 15 amino acids from cysteine to phenylalanine. Just the 45-base CDR3 DNA is kept, in frame starting at base 1. The junction shows trimming of 2 bases on V and 2 bases on J, plus 7 bases between the germline ends. According to the germline V gene, CDR1 reads MNHEY and CDR2 reads SVGEGT.

On the study overall, not on this receptor specifically: A 13 V-J signature model separated ophthalmopathy from stable hyperthyroidism, with approximately 87% sensitivity and roughly 84% specificity in cross-validation and 80%/75% in testing. In validation, progression to ophthalmopathy was predicted by the model with about 70% sensitivity and just over 72% specificity, a median of around 5.9 months before onset. Most expanded thyroid clonotypes (frequency above 0.001) were also found in blood, which suggests that blood repertoires may mirror thyroid immune responses. Sample size was not statistically predetermined, and investigators were not blinded to group allocation.

The TCR beta CDR3 regions were amplified from RNA transcripts. A first-round RT-PCR of the TCR CDR3 used the HTBI primer set with the Qiagen OneStep RT-PCR kit. Libraries were constructed in a second round of multiplex PCR, after which size selection and purification were carried out. Paired-end sequencing of the libraries was performed with 100 bp reads on an Illumina HiSeq2000. The study's processing was this. SOAPnuke was used to process the raw data, removing reads that contained adapters or uncalled bases, had a mean Phred below 15, or lacked an exact match to the constant primer or identifier. High-quality paired reads were merged using COPE v1.2.5, and each unique nucleotide sequence was defined as a clonotype. Clonotypes were aligned to IMGT TRBV, TRBD and TRBJ reference segments using MiTCR v1.1. Analysis was restricted to V-J combinations with a frequency above 0.0001, which covered about 99% of repertoires. The TCS score was defined as F50 (clonal expansion) divided by E x V (chaos), with BLOSUM62-based TCRdist calculated between CDR3 peptides within each V-J. Welch's t-statistics and random forest reduced some 510 V-J features to under 15, which were used in a naive Bayes classifier (R e1071). Using fastp trimming at Q25 and MiXCR clonotype assembly, TCRdb reanalyzed the public sequencing data and kept in-frame beta chains. Rows with a matching CDR3 protein are joined into one entry that keeps the most common DNA and genes. TCRdb's processing, not the authors', yielded these V and J calls. Within this sample are some 210,000 distinct CDR3 sequences, with 17% of them counted one time only. 50% of the sample lies in the top ten.

This chain joins TRBV6-2 or TRBV6-3 to TRBJ2-6, and perhaps TRBD2 as D gene, on 5 matching bases. This TCR was recovered from a man in his fifties with Graves' hyperthyroidism. The sample was blood. The nucleotides read TGTGCCAGCAGTTACACGGGGACTGGGGCCAACGTCCTGACTTTC. This yields the protein CASSYTGTGANVLTF.